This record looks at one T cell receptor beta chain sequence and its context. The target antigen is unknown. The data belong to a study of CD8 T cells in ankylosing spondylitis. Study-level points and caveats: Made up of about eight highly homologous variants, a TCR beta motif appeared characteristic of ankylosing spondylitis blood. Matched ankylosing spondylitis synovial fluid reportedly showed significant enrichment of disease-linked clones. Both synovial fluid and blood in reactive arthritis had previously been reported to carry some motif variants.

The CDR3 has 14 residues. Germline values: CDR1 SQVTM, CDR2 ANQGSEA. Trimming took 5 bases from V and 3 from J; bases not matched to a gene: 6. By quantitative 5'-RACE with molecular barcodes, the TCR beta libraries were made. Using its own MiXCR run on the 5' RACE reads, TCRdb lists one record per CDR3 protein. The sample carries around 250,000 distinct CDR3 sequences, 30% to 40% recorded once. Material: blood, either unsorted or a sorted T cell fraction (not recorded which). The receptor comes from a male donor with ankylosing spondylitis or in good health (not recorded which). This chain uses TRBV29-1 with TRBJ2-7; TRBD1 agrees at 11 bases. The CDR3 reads CSVHTGTGGYEQYF. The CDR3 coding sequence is TGCAGCGTTCATACCGGGACAGGGGGCTACGAGCAGTACTTC.